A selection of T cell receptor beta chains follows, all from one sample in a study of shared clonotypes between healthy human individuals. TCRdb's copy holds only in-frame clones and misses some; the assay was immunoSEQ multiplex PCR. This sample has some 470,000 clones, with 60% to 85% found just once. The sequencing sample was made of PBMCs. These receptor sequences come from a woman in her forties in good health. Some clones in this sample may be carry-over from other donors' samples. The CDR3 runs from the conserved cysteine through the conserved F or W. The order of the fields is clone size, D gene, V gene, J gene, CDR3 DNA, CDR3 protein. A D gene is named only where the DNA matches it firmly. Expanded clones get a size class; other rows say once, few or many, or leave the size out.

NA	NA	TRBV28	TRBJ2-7	TGTGCCACCTTTAGACACGAGCAGTACTTC	CATFRHEQYF
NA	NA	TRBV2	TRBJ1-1	TGTGCCAGCAGCGACAGGATCTGGGGGACTGAAGCTTTCTTT	CASSDRIWGTEAFF
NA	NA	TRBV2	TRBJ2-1	TGTGCCAGCGTGCCTAGCGCGTCTTACTACAATGAGCAGTTCTTC	CASVPSASYYNEQFF
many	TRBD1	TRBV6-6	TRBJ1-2	TGTGCCAGCAGTTACTCGCAGGGGGCTTATGGCTACACCTTC	CASSYSQGAYGYTF
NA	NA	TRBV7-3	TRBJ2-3	TGTGCCAGCAGCCCCAGGGGTTCCGGAGATACGCAGTATTTT	CASSPRGSGDTQYF
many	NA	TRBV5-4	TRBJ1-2	TGTGCCAGCAGCTTGGGTGGGGGCTACACCTTC	CASSLGGGYTF
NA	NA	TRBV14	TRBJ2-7	TGCGTCAGCAGCCAAGGGGTCATTCCCTACGAGCAGTACTTC	CVSSQGVIPYEQYF
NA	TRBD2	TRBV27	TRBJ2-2	TGTGCCAGCAGCCTCGGTGGGACTACTGTATCCGGGGAGCTGTTTTTT	CASSLGGTTVSGELFF
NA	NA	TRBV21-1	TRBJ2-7	TGTGCCAGCAGCAAAGTGGGACAGTCCTACGAGCAGTACTTC	CASSKVGQSYEQYF
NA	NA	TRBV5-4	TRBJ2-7	TGTGCCAGCAGCTTGGGAAATCCAGGGCAATACGAGCAGTACTTC	CASSLGNPGQYEQYF
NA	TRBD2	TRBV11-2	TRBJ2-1	TGTGCCAGCAGCTTACCCCGGACTAGCGGGAGGGCCGTTAATGAGCAGTTCTTC	CASSLPRTSGRAVNEQFF
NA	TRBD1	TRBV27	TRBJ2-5	TGTGCCAGCAGTTCGGATGGACAGGGAAAGACCCAGTACTTC	CASSSDGQGKTQYF
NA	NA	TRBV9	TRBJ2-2	TGTGCCAGCAGTTGGACTACCAACACCGGGGAGCTGTTTTTT	CASSWTTNTGELFF